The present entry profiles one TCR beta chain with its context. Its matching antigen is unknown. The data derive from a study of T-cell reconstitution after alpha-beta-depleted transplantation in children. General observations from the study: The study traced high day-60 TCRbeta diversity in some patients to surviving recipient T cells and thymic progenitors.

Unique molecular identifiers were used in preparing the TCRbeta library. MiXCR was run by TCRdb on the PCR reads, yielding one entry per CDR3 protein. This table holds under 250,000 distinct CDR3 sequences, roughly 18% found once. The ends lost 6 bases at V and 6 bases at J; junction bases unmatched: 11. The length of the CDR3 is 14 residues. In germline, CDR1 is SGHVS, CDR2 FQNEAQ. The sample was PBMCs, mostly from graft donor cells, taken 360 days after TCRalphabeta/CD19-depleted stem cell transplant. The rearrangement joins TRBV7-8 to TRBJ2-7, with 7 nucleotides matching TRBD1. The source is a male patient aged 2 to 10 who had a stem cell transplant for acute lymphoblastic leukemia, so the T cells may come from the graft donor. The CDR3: CASSDRARVVEQYF. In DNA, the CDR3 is TGTGCCAGCAGTGACAGGGCTAGAGTTGTCGAGCAGTACTTC.